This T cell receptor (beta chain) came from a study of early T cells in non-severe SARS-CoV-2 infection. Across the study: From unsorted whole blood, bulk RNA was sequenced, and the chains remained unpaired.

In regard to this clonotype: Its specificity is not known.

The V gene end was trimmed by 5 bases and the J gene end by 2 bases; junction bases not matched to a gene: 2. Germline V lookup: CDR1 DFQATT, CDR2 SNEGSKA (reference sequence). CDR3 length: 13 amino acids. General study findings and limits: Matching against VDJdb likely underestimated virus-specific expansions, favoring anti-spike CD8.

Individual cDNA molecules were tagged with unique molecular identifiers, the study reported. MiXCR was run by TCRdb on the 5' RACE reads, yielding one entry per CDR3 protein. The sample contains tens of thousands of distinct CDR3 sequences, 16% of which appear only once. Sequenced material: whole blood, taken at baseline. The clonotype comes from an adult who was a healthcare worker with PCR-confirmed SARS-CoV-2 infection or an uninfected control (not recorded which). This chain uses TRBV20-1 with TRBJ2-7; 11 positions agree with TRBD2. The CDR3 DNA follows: TGCAGTGCTGTAGCGGGAGGGCCCTACGAGCAGTACTTC. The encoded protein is CSAVAGGPYEQYF.